These T cell receptor beta chains were read from a single sample in a study of response to subunit inactivated influenza vaccine. TCRdb processed the RT-PCR reads anew with MiXCR; each CDR3 protein has one entry. The profile shows approximately 310,000 distinct CDR3 sequences, 21% of them singletons. Sequenced here: PBMCs from blood, sampled less than 22 months after vaccination. The receptor set was obtained from a man aged 50 to 75 who received an inactivated influenza vaccine. Each CDR3 is given with its conserved first and last residue. Each record gives: J gene, V gene, clone size, CDR3 protein. Clone size is given for some rows only: seen once, a few or many times, or a class if the clone is expanded.

TRBJ2-1,TRBV6-1,-,CASGIRRYNEQFF
TRBJ1-2,TRBV12-3/TRBV12-4,many,CASSLPTGVGYTF
TRBJ1-3,TRBV7-6,-,CASSLETTASPGNTIYF
TRBJ1-4,TRBV20-1,-,CSARKSGARMEKLFF
TRBJ1-5,TRBV12-3/TRBV12-4,few,CASSLETGRDQPQHF
TRBJ1-6,TRBV30,few,CAWRYGQGASVAPLHF
TRBJ1-2,TRBV18,-,CASTKGASNYGYTF
TRBJ2-5,TRBV29-1,few,CSVEDGRDAETQYF
TRBJ1-2,TRBV4-3,-,CASSQDLFQASTNYGYTF
TRBJ2-1,TRBV4-2,-,CASSQVSGTGGSREQFF
TRBJ2-7,TRBV5-1,once,CASSYSGDSYEQYF
TRBJ2-7,TRBV10-3,-,CAISELSYEQYF
TRBJ2-1,TRBV5-5,few,CASSLTDSYNEQFF
TRBJ2-7,TRBV4-1,few,CASSQEVVEAGREQYF
TRBJ1-4,TRBV29-1,-,CSVVSTTNEKLFF
TRBJ1-1,TRBV12-3/TRBV12-4,many,CASRYLTTEAFF
TRBJ1-5,TRBV24-1,-,CATSDRGQPQHF
TRBJ2-2,TRBV28,few,CASTDTWAGELFF
TRBJ2-1,TRBV4-1,many,CASSRGSGSSSYNEQFF
TRBJ2-2,TRBV12-3/TRBV12-4,-,CASSLGLAGAYGELFF
TRBJ2-3,TRBV7-2,-,CASSRPSGGSSDTQYF
TRBJ2-7,TRBV6-1,few,CASSEQGRALYEQYF
TRBJ1-2,TRBV18,many,CASSPGTDYGYTF
TRBJ2-2,TRBV12-3/TRBV12-4,-,CTSSSLGLAGDITGELFF
TRBJ2-7,TRBV5-6,-,CASSVAYEQYF
TRBJ1-1,TRBV29-1,many,CSARDRGRPEAFF
TRBJ2-1,TRBV11-2,-,CASSLGTGHSYNEQFF
TRBJ2-1,TRBV7-2,-,CASSLFTGPNEQFF
TRBJ2-1,TRBV12-3/TRBV12-4,-,CASSLFGGRVYNEQFF
TRBJ2-5,TRBV12-3/TRBV12-4,-,CASSPRSIGASRGETQYF
TRBJ1-6,TRBV5-5,few,CASSLSGGQNNSPLHF
TRBJ1-4,TRBV4-1,-,CASSQGTTTNEKLFF
TRBJ2-1,TRBV4-2,-,CASSPHTAGGGREQFF
TRBJ2-3,TRBV11-2,many,CASSLGLAGDTQYF
TRBJ2-5,TRBV5-1,-,CASSLQGETQYF
TRBJ1-6,TRBV20-1,-,CSASQGRGGNSPLHF
TRBJ2-5,TRBV12-5,-,CASGQYRKGQETQYF
TRBJ2-1,TRBV3-1,-,CASSTSGRVSPFF
TRBJ1-6,TRBV12-3/TRBV12-4,few,CASSLALGGRSPLHF
TRBJ1-1,TRBV12-3/TRBV12-4,many,CASTGPRTGSLNTEAFF